This T cell receptor (beta chain) came from a study of blood T cells in healthy people across ages. Findings and limits, study-wide: Naive T cell percentage showed a strong correlation with TCR beta diversity.

This CDR3 spans 17 amino acids. Germline CDR1 is MNHEY and CDR2 is SMNVEV (reference sequence). Trimming pared 4 bases from V and 0 bases from J, leaving 16 bases between. Together with a sample-barcoded 5' primer, a J-beta primer mix was included in a second PCR lasting roughly 7 to 11 cycles. MiXCR was run by TCRdb on the 5' RACE reads, yielding one entry per CDR3 protein. This table holds fewer than 1,000,000 distinct CDR3 sequences, around 42% found once. Of note for this clonotype: Its target is not known.

This sequence originates from a man aged 55 to 70 in good health. The sequencing sample was made of blood. The rearrangement uses TRBV27 and TRBJ2-4, with D possibly matching TRBD1 (6 bases). The CDR3 region is CASSSTGQGIAKNIQYF. Here the CDR3 DNA reads TGTGCCAGCAGTTCCACGGGGCAGGGGATAGCCAAAAACATTCAGTACTTC.